This TCR beta chain was sequenced for a study of cytotoxic CD8 clonotypes in ibrutinib-treated CLL. On the study more broadly: In all, 10 to 11 patients were relapsed/refractory, some 14 were treatment-naive and roughly 18 were IGHV unmutated. Samples had a mean of approximately 260,000 productive templates and around 89,000 productive rearrangements. Findings of the study overall: Stable or contracted on treatment, public clonotypes were also uncommon. A rise in clonality was seen at ibrutinib response, and a fall back toward baseline was seen at progression.

This clone was counted between two and nine times. The antigen remains unidentified. Clones were read by immunoSEQ multiplex PCR, and TCRdb kept only the in-frame ones, dropping some. The table lists approximately 350,000 clones, 60% to 80% of them singletons. Trimming stripped 8 bases from V and 1 base from J, with 14 bases between. The CDR3 has 14 amino acids. CDR1 and CDR2 from the germline V gene are SGHTA and FQGNSA. The chain is built from TRBV7-2 and TRBJ2-5, with D unclear. The origin of this receptor is a human donor with chronic lymphocytic leukemia. The material sequenced was PBMCs, taken after 36 months of ibrutinib treatment. Here the CDR3 DNA reads TGTGCCAGCGGGATAGGGCACTCCCAAGAGACCCAGTACTTC. Residues: CASGIGHSQETQYF.